This is a list of T cell receptor beta chains from one sample in a study of OX40 agonist ivuxolimab in advanced cancers. Sequencing was performed with immunoSEQ multiplex PCR; in TCRdb, only in-frame clones are kept and a portion is missing. Seen here are tens of thousands of clones, about 85% observed once, and the top ten hold around 15%. Sample: CD4+ or CD8+ T cells sorted from blood, taken in a trial of the OX40 agonist ivuxolimab. These receptors came from an adult with an advanced solid tumor such as melanoma, head and neck, liver or kidney cancer. Both conserved end residues are part of each CDR3. Fields, in order: J gene, clone size, V gene, D gene, CDR3 DNA, CDR3 protein. A D gene is named only where the DNA matches it firmly. Clone size appears in some rows only: once, few, many, or a class for an expanded clone.

j_call: TRBJ1-2; clone_size: .; v_call: TRBV5-1; d_call: TRBD1; cdr3_nt: TGCGCCAGCAGCCCCGGGACAGGGGATGACGGCTACACCTTC; cdr3_aa: CASSPGTGDDGYTF
j_call: TRBJ2-7; clone_size: .; v_call: TRBV7-6; d_call: .; cdr3_nt: TGTGCCAGCAGCGGGGCCTCGGGACTCATCTACGAGCAGTACTTC; cdr3_aa: CASSGASGLIYEQYF
j_call: TRBJ1-1; clone_size: .; v_call: TRBV13; d_call: .; cdr3_nt: TGTGCCAGCATCGGGGGCGAAGGCACTGAAGCTTTCTTT; cdr3_aa: CASIGGEGTEAFF
j_call: TRBJ2-3; clone_size: .; v_call: TRBV11-2; d_call: .; cdr3_nt: TGTGCCAGCAGCTTAAGAGGGCCCCTAGCTCTTAGCACAGATACGCAGTATTTT; cdr3_aa: CASSLRGPLALSTDTQYF
j_call: TRBJ1-1; clone_size: few; v_call: TRBV4-1; d_call: .; cdr3_nt: TGCGCCAGCAGCCAAGTAAGCACTGAAGCTTTCTTT; cdr3_aa: CASSQVSTEAFF
j_call: TRBJ1-1; clone_size: .; v_call: TRBV19; d_call: .; cdr3_nt: TGTGCCAGTAGTATAGGTGGGAACATGAACACTGAAGCTTTCTTT; cdr3_aa: CASSIGGNMNTEAFF
j_call: TRBJ2-5; clone_size: .; v_call: TRBV5-1; d_call: .; cdr3_nt: TGCGCCAGCAGCTTCCAGGGGAACACGCAAGAGACCCAGTACTTC; cdr3_aa: CASSFQGNTQETQYF
j_call: TRBJ1-2; clone_size: .; v_call: TRBV27; d_call: .; cdr3_nt: TGTGCCAGCAGTTTCGGGCCGGGGGATGGCTACACCTTC; cdr3_aa: CASSFGPGDGYTF
j_call: TRBJ1-2; clone_size: few; v_call: TRBV7-9; d_call: .; cdr3_nt: TGTGCCAGCAGCCAGACAGTCTATGGCTACACCTTC; cdr3_aa: CASSQTVYGYTF
j_call: TRBJ2-7; clone_size: .; v_call: TRBV11-2; d_call: .; cdr3_nt: TGTGCCAGCAGCACTATGGGGGGGCTCCACGAGCAGTACTTC; cdr3_aa: CASSTMGGLHEQYF
j_call: TRBJ2-7; clone_size: .; v_call: TRBV30; d_call: .; cdr3_nt: TGTGCCTGGAGTGGGGACGAGCAGTACTTC; cdr3_aa: CAWSGDEQYF
j_call: TRBJ2-5; clone_size: .; v_call: TRBV2; d_call: TRBD2; cdr3_nt: TGTGCCAGCCGCGTAGGGGGACTAGCGGGTCCCCAAGAGACCCAGTACTTC; cdr3_aa: CASRVGGLAGPQETQYF
j_call: TRBJ2-1; clone_size: .; v_call: TRBV5-4; d_call: TRBD2; cdr3_nt: TGTGCCAGCAGCTTGAGCGGGACTAGTAACAATGAGCAGTTCTTC; cdr3_aa: CASSLSGTSNNEQFF
j_call: TRBJ2-3; clone_size: once; v_call: TRBV7-2; d_call: TRBD2; cdr3_nt: TGTGCCAGCAGCTTACCCTTAGCGGGTCCACCCTTAAAGGCGCAGTATTTT; cdr3_aa: CASSLPLAGPPLKAQYF
j_call: TRBJ2-7; clone_size: .; v_call: TRBV11-2; d_call: TRBD1; cdr3_nt: TGTGCCAGCAGCTTAGCGGGACAGGGCTACGAGCAGTACTTC; cdr3_aa: CASSLAGQGYEQYF
j_call: TRBJ2-7; clone_size: .; v_call: TRBV7-2; d_call: TRBD1; cdr3_nt: TGTGCCAGCAGCTTAGCGGGGGACAGGGCCCTTCCTTACGAGCAGTACTTC; cdr3_aa: CASSLAGDRALPYEQYF
j_call: TRBJ2-2; clone_size: .; v_call: TRBV7-2; d_call: .; cdr3_nt: TGTGCCAGCAGCTTCCACAGCGGGTCCGGGGAGCTGTTTTTT; cdr3_aa: CASSFHSGSGELFF
j_call: TRBJ2-3; clone_size: .; v_call: TRBV5-4; d_call: .; cdr3_nt: TGTGCCAGCCATTGGGGGCGAAGCACAGATACGCAGTATTTT; cdr3_aa: CASHWGRSTDTQYF
j_call: TRBJ1-1; clone_size: .; v_call: TRBV5-4; d_call: .; cdr3_nt: TGTGCCAGCAGGGAGGGGTCCACTGAAGCTTTCTTT; cdr3_aa: CASREGSTEAFF
j_call: TRBJ2-7; clone_size: .; v_call: TRBV6-6; d_call: TRBD1; cdr3_nt: TGTGCCAGCAGTTACGGGACAGGGCAGGGATACGAGCAGTACTTC; cdr3_aa: CASSYGTGQGYEQYF
j_call: TRBJ1-2; clone_size: few; v_call: TRBV30; d_call: TRBD1; cdr3_nt: TGTGCCTGGACGACAGGGGTCGACTATGGCTACACCTTC; cdr3_aa: CAWTTGVDYGYTF
j_call: TRBJ1-1; clone_size: .; v_call: TRBV13; d_call: .; cdr3_nt: TGTGCCAGCAGCTTAGGACAGATCATGAACACTGAAGCTTTCTTT; cdr3_aa: CASSLGQIMNTEAFF
j_call: TRBJ2-1; clone_size: .; v_call: TRBV5-6; d_call: TRBD1; cdr3_nt: TGTGCCAGCAGCCCCGAGGGGGCAACGGTGATAAATGAGCAGTTCTTC; cdr3_aa: CASSPEGATVINEQFF
j_call: TRBJ1-1; clone_size: .; v_call: TRBV6-6; d_call: TRBD1; cdr3_nt: TGTGCCAGCAGTGACAGACAGGGCCTGAACACTGAAGCTTTCTTT; cdr3_aa: CASSDRQGLNTEAFF
j_call: TRBJ2-5; clone_size: .; v_call: TRBV30; d_call: TRBD2; cdr3_nt: TGTGCCTGGAGTAAACTCCGGGGGGAAGGGGTTGAAAAGACCCAGTACTTC; cdr3_aa: CAWSKLRGEGVEKTQYF
j_call: TRBJ2-2; clone_size: .; v_call: TRBV19; d_call: TRBD1; cdr3_nt: TGTGCCAGTAGTATCACCGAGTCGAGACAGGGGAAAGGGGACACCGGGGAGCTGTTTTTT; cdr3_aa: CASSITESRQGKGDTGELFF
j_call: TRBJ1-5; clone_size: .; v_call: TRBV4-3; d_call: TRBD1; cdr3_nt: TGCGCCAGCAGCCGGTTAACAGGGGGGAATCAGCCCCAGCATTTT; cdr3_aa: CASSRLTGGNQPQHF
j_call: TRBJ1-4; clone_size: few; v_call: TRBV4-3; d_call: TRBD1; cdr3_nt: TGCGCCAGCAGCCAAGAACGCCGAGCCTGGGACAGGGGGCGGGCTAATGAAAAACTGTTTTTT; cdr3_aa: CASSQERRAWDRGRANEKLFF